This TCR beta chain was observed in a study of technical replicates of blood from a few donors. The germline CDR1 and CDR2 sequences are SGHRS and YFSETQ. V shed 0 bases and J shed 4 bases, with 13 bases lying between them. The CDR3 has 15 residues. The data were produced by immunoSEQ multiplex PCR, yet TCRdb's version contains in-frame clones alone and is incomplete. The sample contains roughly 62,000 clones, around nine tenths of which appear only once. This clonotype originated in a human donor in good health. Some clones in this sample may be carry-over from other donors' samples. V gene TRBV5-1 combines with J gene TRBJ1-1, with D unresolved. Sequenced sample: PBMCs. As DNA, the CDR3 is TGCGCCAGCAGCTTGGATTTCGGCAGGTCCACTGAAGCTTTCTTT. Amino acids: CASSLDFGRSTEAFF. The whole variable domain, filled in from reference TRBV5-1 and TRBJ1-1, reads KAGVTQTPRYLIKTRGQQVTLSCSPISGHRSVSWYQQTPGQGLQFLFEYFSETQRNKGNFPGRFSGRQFSNSRSEMNVSTLELGDSALYLCASSLDFGRSTEAFFGQGTRLTVV.